Sequencing of this T cell receptor beta chain was carried out in a study of graft-versus-host responses after intestinal transplantation. Comment on this clone: Its specificity is not known.

Using immunoSEQ multiplex PCR, the repertoire was profiled, and TCRdb retains in-frame clones only, with some absent. The profile shows over 65,000 clones, about nine tenths of them singletons. V was pared by 1 base and J by 2 bases, with 9 bases of the junction left unmatched. Germline lookup yields CDR1 SGHTA and CDR2 FQGNSA. The length of the CDR3 is 17 residues. The source was unstimulated CD4+ T cells sorted from spleen or lymph node cells, collected before intestinal transplant. The rearrangement uses TRBV7-2 and TRBJ2-7; 9 bases line up with TRBD2. The receptor comes from a human donor who received an intestinal transplant. In DNA form, the CDR3 reads TGTGCCAGCAGCTTAGATATCCGGCTAGCGGGACCCTACGAGCAGTACTTC. Translated, it gives CASSLDIRLAGPYEQYF. The entire variable domain, with the rest obtained from reference TRBV7-2 and TRBJ2-7, is as follows: GAGVSQSPSNKVTEKGKDVELRCDPISGHTALYWYRQSLGQGLEFLIYFQGNSAPDKSGLPSDRFSAERTGGSVSTLTIQRTQQEDSAVYLCASSLDIRLAGPYEQYFGPGTRLTVT.